This TCR beta chain was found in a study of T cell changes during pregnancy in multiple sclerosis. The germline CDR1 and CDR2 sequences are SGHDN and FVKESK. This CDR3 contains 13 residues. Trimming took 1 base from V and 6 from J, leaving 10 bases between them. TCRdb's table, derived via immunoSEQ multiplex PCR, lists solely in-frame clones and lacks some. The table lists tens of thousands of clones, 91% of them singletons, with roughly 0.7% in the top ten. The sequence came from a female donor in good health, enrolled as a control in a pregnancy study. Sequences were derived from peripheral blood, sampled in the third trimester of pregnancy. This rearrangement joins TRBV14 to TRBJ2-7; D gene ambiguous. The DNA for the CDR3 is TGTGCCAGCAGCCAAGGCCCCCAGCGCGAGCAGTACTTC. It yields the protein CASSQGPQREQYF.